The sequence of this T cell receptor (beta chain) was determined in a study of T cell changes during pregnancy in multiple sclerosis. This clone has only a few counts. Only in-frame clones appear in the TCRdb table, and some are missing; sequencing was by immunoSEQ multiplex PCR. Of roughly 46,000 clones in the sample, less than 90% were seen once. This CDR3 has 13 residues. Trimming left V 0 bases short and J 6 bases short, with 11 bases between. Germline CDR1 reads GTSNPN; CDR2 reads SVGIG (reference sequence). The source is a female donor with multiple sclerosis, enrolled in a pregnancy study. The sample was CD4+ T cells from peripheral blood mononuclear cells, taken before pregnancy. This sequence joins TRBV30 and TRBJ1-1, with D perhaps matching TRBD1 (6 bases). Written as DNA, the CDR3 is TGTGCCTGGAGTGTATACGGACAGCCTGAAGCTTTCTTT. Protein sequence: CAWSVYGQPEAFF.